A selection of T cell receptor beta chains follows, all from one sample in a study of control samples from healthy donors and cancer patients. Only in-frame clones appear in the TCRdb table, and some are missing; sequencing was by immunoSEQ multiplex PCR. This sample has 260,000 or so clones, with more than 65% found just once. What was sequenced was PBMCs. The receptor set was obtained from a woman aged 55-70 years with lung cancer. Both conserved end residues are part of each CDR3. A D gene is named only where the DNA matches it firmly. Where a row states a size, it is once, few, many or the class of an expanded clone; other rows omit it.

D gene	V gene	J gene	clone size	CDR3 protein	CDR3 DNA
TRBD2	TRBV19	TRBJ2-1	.	CASTGTWGGEQFF	TGTGCCAGTACCGGGACCTGGGGGGGGGAGCAGTTCTTC
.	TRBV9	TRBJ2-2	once	CASTLGVSNTGELFF	TGTGCCAGCACTTTGGGGGTTTCGAACACCGGGGAGCTGTTTTTT
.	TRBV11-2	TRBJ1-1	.	CASSPAGSSLGAFF	TGTGCCAGCAGCCCGGCGGGGTCATCCCTTGGAGCTTTCTTT
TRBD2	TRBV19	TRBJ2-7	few	CASSLRLAGEQYF	TGTGCCAGTAGTCTCCGACTAGCGGGCGAGCAGTACTTC
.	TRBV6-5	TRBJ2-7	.	CASSFRGGGTGEQYF	TGTGCCAGCAGTTTCCGGGGAGGGGGCACAGGCGAGCAGTACTTC
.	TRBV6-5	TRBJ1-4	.	CASSYADSGNEKLFF	TGTGCCAGCAGTTACGCGGACAGCGGGAATGAAAAACTGTTTTTT
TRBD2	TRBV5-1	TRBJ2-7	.	CASSLVAGWIEQYF	TGCGCCAGCAGCTTGGTAGCGGGATGGATAGAGCAGTACTTC
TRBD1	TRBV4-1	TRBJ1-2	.	CASSQGGTVARGYTF	TGCGCCAGCAGCCAAGGAGGGACAGTTGCGCGTGGCTACACCTTC
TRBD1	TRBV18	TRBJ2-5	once	CASSPEGTGMTQYF	TGTGCCAGCTCACCAGAGGGGACAGGGATGACCCAGTACTTC
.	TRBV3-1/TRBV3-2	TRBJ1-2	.	CASSQDWGTGRAYGYTF	TGTGCCAGCAGCCAAGATTGGGGTACAGGGAGGGCCTATGGCTACACCTTC
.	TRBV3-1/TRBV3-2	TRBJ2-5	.	CASSQDGTAGRTQYF	TGTGCCAGCAGCCAAGACGGGACTGCCGGTCGGACCCAGTACTTC
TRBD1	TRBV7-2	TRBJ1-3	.	CASSITPGTVINTIYF	TGTGCCAGCAGCATTACACCCGGGACAGTCATCAACACCATATATTTT
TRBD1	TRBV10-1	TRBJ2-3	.	CASSEGQASTDTQYF	TGCGCCAGCAGTGAGGGACAGGCTAGCACAGATACGCAGTATTTT
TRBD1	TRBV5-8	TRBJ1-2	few	CASSRAGDRVYYGYTF	TGTGCCAGCAGCCGCGCCGGGGACAGGGTTTACTATGGCTACACCTTC
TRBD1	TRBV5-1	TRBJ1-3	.	CASSLQGMSGNTIYF	TGCGCCAGCAGCCTACAGGGGATGTCTGGAAACACCATATATTTT
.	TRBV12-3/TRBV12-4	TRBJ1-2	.	CASSPSVSYGYTF	TGTGCCAGCAGTCCCTCTGTGAGCTATGGCTACACCTTC
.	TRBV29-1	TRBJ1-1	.	CSAGTERGTEAFF	TGCAGCGCGGGGACGGAACGGGGCACTGAAGCTTTCTTT
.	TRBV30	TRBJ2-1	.	CVQQSSYNEQFF	TGTGTGCAACAGAGCTCCTACAATGAGCAGTTCTTC
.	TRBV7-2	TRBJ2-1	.	CASSLAGRNEQFF	TGTGCCAGCAGCTTAGCGGGTAGGAATGAGCAGTTCTTC
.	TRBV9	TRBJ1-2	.	CASSVTGMGAGYTF	TGTGCCAGCAGCGTAACGGGAATGGGTGCTGGCTACACCTTC
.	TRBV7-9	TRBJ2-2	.	CASSPLDELFF	TGTGCCAGCAGCCCGCTTGACGAGCTGTTTTTT
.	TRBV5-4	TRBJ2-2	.	CASSFGQVNTGELFF	TGTGCCAGCAGCTTCGGCCAGGTGAACACCGGGGAGCTGTTTTTT
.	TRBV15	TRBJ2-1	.	CATSRGRASGGEQFF	TGTGCCACCAGCAGAGGGAGGGCCTCCGGCGGTGAGCAGTTCTTC
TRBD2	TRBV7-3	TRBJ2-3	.	CASSLTGSGLYTDTQYF	TGTGCCAGCAGCTTAACGGGTAGCGGGCTCTACACAGATACGCAGTATTTT
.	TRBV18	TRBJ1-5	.	CASSPVQGGQPQHF	TGTGCCAGCTCACCAGTACAGGGCGGTCAGCCCCAGCATTTT
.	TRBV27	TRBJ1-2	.	CASSYDRSYGYTF	TGTGCCAGCAGTTATGACAGGAGCTATGGCTACACCTTC
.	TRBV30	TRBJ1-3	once	CAWSVQGVGNTIYF	TGTGCCTGGAGTGTACAAGGGGTAGGAAACACCATATATTTT
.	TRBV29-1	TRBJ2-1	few	CSVGALGREQFF	TGCAGCGTGGGGGCCCTGGGCCGGGAGCAGTTCTTC
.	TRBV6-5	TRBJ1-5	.	CASRQVSNQPQHF	TGTGCCAGCAGACAGGTTAGCAATCAGCCCCAGCATTTT
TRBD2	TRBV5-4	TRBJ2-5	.	CASSLGGLAGGSQETQYF	TGTGCCAGCAGCTTGGGCGGACTAGCGGGGGGCTCCCAAGAGACCCAGTACTTC
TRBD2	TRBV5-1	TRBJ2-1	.	CASSPLAGSYNEQFF	TGCGCCAGCAGCCCTCTAGCGGGGTCCTACAATGAGCAGTTCTTC
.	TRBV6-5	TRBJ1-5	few	CASSYSASNQPQHF	TGTGCCAGCAGTTACTCGGCAAGCAATCAGCCCCAGCATTTT
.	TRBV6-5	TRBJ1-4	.	CASSRDGRNEKLFF	TGTGCCAGCAGTAGGGACGGCCGTAATGAAAAACTGTTTTTT
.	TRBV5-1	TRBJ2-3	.	CASSFQRASSTDTQYF	TGCGCCAGCAGCTTCCAGAGGGCGTCTAGCACAGATACGCAGTATTTT
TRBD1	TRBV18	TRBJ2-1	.	CASSRDSVYNEQFF	TGTGCCAGCTCGAGGGACAGCGTTTACAATGAGCAGTTCTTC
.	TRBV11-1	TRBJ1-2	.	CASSRQDRYGYTF	TGTGCCAGCAGCCGACAGGACCGCTATGGCTACACCTTC
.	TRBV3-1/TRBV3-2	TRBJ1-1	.	CASSLKARGTEAFF	TGTGCCAGCAGCCTCAAGGCCAGGGGAACTGAAGCTTTCTTT
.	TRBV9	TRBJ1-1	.	CASSVGPQPEAFF	TGTGCCAGCAGCGTGGGACCCCAGCCTGAAGCTTTCTTT
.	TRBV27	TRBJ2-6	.	CASRRGSGANVLTF	TGTGCCAGCAGGAGGGGATCAGGGGCCAACGTCCTGACTTTC
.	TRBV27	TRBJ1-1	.	CASAFEGRNTEAFF	TGTGCCAGCGCATTTGAGGGTCGTAACACTGAAGCTTTCTTT
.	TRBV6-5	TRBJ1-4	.	CASSYSNARKLFF	TGTGCCAGCAGTTACTCGAATGCACGAAAACTGTTTTTT
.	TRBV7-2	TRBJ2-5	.	CASSLSRETQYF	TGTGCCAGCAGCTTATCCCGCGAGACCCAGTACTTC